The present T cell receptor beta chain was sequenced within a study of long-term antiretroviral therapy in people with HIV. Study overall: The earliest specimens came about a decade ahead of the 2015 immediate-ART recommendation. Findings and caveats of the study: All time points showed a repertoire dominated by clones expanded before ART.

The CDR3 has 9 amino acids. V was trimmed by 4 bases and J by 5 bases, leaving 0 bases between them. The germline V gene encodes CDR1 SGHAT and CDR2 FQNNGV. The assay used was immunoSEQ (version v3.0), run at survey level. Sequencing used immunoSEQ multiplex PCR; TCRdb keeps in-frame clones, though not all of them. The data show tens of thousands of clones, roughly four fifths seen once. This clone has a single count. As yet, its antigen is unknown. Sequenced material: unsorted PBMCs, taken 1 year after starting antiretroviral therapy. This TCR came from a man aged 18 to 30 with HIV. The chain links TRBV11-2 to TRBJ2-7; unclear D gene. CDR3 DNA sequence: TGTGCCAGCAGCTACGAGCAGTACTTC. Its translation is CASSYEQYF.